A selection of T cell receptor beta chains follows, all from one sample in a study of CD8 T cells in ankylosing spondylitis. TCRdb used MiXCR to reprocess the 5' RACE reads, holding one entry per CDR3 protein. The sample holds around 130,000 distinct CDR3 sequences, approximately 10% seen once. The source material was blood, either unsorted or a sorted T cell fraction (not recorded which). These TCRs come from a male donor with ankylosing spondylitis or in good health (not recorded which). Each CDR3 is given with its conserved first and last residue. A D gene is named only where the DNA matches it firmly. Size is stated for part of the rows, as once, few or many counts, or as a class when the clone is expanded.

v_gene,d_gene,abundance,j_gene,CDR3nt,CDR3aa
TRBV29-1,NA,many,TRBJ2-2,TGCAGCGCCCGGACAGACAACACCGGGGAGCTGTTTTTT,CSARTDNTGELFF
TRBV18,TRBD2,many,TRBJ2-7,TGTGCCAGCTCACCACTTCTGGGACTAGCGGGGTCCTACGAGCAGTACTTC,CASSPLLGLAGSYEQYF
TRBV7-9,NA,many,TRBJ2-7,TGTGCCAGCAGCTTAGATTTTCGGGACGGATACGAGCAGTACTTC,CASSLDFRDGYEQYF
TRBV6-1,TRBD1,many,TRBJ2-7,TGTGCCAGCAGGACAGGGGGACAGGGCTTCCTCTACGAGCAGTACTTC,CASRTGGQGFLYEQYF
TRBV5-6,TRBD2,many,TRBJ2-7,TGTGCCAGCAGTTTTAGCGGGATCCCCTACGAGCAGTACTTC,CASSFSGIPYEQYF
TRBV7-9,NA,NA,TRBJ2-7,TGTGCCAGCAGCTCCAGGGAGAGATACGAGCAGTACTTC,CASSSRERYEQYF
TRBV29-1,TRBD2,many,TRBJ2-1,TGCAGCGTTCGGCTCGGCGGGAGTTACAATGAGCAGTTCTTC,CSVRLGGSYNEQFF
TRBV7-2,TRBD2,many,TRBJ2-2,TGTGCCAGCAGGTCCGGGACTAGAAGGACCGGGGAGCTGTTTTTT,CASRSGTRRTGELFF
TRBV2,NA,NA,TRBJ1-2,TGTGCCAGCAGTGAAGGACAGGCTCTACGGACCTTC,CASSEGQALRTF
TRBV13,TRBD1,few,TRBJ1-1,TGTGCCAGCAGCTTAGTCACAGGGGCCACTGAAGCTTTCTTT,CASSLVTGATEAFF
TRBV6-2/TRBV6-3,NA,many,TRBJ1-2,TGTGCCAGCACCGGTTCCCTAGACAGCAGTTATGGCTACACCTTC,CASTGSLDSSYGYTF
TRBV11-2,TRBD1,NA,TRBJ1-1,TGTGCCAGCACCCTCGACAGGGGTCGGACTGAAGCTTTCTTT,CASTLDRGRTEAFF
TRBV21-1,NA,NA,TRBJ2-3,TGTGCCAGCAGCAAAGAGAGGGGACTAGCGGGAATGCAATATACGCAGTATTTT,CASSKERGLAGMQYTQYF
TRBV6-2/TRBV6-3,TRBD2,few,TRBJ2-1,TGTGCCAGCAGATCGGGACTAGCGGGAACCAACAATGAGCAGTTCTTC,CASRSGLAGTNNEQFF
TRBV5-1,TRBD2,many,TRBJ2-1,TGCGCCAGCAGCTTGGCAGGTAGCGGGAGGAACGAGCAGTTCTTC,CASSLAGSGRNEQFF
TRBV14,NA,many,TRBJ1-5,TGTGCCAGCAGCCAAGACCAGCCCCAGCATTTT,CASSQDQPQHF
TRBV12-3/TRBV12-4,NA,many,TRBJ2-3,TGTGCCAGCAGTTTACTCAGGGGAAACACAGATACGCAGTATTTT,CASSLLRGNTDTQYF
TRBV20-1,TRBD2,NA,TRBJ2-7,TGCAGTGCTAGAGATCTCCCTAGCGGGAGTATCGACGAGCAGTACTTC,CSARDLPSGSIDEQYF
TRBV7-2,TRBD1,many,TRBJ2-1,TGTGCCAGCAGCCCCTACACAGGGGATTCCTACAATGAGCAGTTCTTC,CASSPYTGDSYNEQFF
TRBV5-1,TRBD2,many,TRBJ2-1,TGCGCCAGCAGCTTAACTAGCGGAAACAATGAGCAGTTCTTC,CASSLTSGNNEQFF
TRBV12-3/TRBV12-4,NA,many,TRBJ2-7,TGTGCCAGCAGCCCTACTGCATCCTACGAGCAGTACTTC,CASSPTASYEQYF
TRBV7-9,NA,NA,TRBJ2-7,TGTGCCAGCAGCTTAGGTGGGACCCTCTACGAGCAGTACTTC,CASSLGGTLYEQYF
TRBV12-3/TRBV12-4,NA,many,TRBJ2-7,TGTGCCAGCAGTCCCGTCCCCCCCTACGAGCAGTACTTC,CASSPVPPYEQYF
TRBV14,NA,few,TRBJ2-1,TGTGCCAGCAGCTACGGACCAGGTCCCTATGAGCAGTTCTTC,CASSYGPGPYEQFF
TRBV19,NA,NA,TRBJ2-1,TGTGCCAGTAGTCCCGACTTCTATGAGCAGTTCTTC,CASSPDFYEQFF
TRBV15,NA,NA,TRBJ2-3,TGTGCCACCAGCAGAGAGGAAAACACAGATACGCAGTATTTT,CATSREENTDTQYF
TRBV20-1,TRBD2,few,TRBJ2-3,TGCAGTGCTATAACTAGCGGGAGGGCGGGCAGTACGCAGTATTTT,CSAITSGRAGSTQYF
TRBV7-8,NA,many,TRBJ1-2,TGTGCCAGCAGCTTAAAATGGCGACAAGTGGGGGGCGACGGATCCTATGGCTACACCTTC,CASSLKWRQVGGDGSYGYTF
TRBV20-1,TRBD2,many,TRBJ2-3,TGCAGTGCCATAGCGGCGCAAGTACTAGCGGGAGGAGATACGCAGTATTTT,CSAIAAQVLAGGDTQYF
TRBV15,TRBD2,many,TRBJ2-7,TGTGCCACCAGCAGAGAGACTAGCGCGTCCTACGAGCAGTACTTC,CATSRETSASYEQYF
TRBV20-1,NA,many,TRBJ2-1,TGCAGTGCTAGAGATACCGGCAATGAGCAGTTCTTC,CSARDTGNEQFF
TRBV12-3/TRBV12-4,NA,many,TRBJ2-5,TGTGCCAGCAGTTTAGCGGTCAGGGTTGAGACCCAGTACTTC,CASSLAVRVETQYF
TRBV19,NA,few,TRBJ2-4,TGTGCCAGTAGTACAGACTGGCAAGCCAAAAACATTCAGTACTTC,CASSTDWQAKNIQYF
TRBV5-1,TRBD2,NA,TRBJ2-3,TGCGCCAGCAGCTGGGGACTAGCGGGCACAGATACGCAGTATTTT,CASSWGLAGTDTQYF
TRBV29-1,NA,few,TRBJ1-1,TGCAGCGTTGAGAGGGCAGGGAGGAACACTGAAGCTTTCTTT,CSVERAGRNTEAFF
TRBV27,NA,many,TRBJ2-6,TGTGCCAGCAGCGGGAATGCTGGGGCCAACGTCCTGACTTTC,CASSGNAGANVLTF
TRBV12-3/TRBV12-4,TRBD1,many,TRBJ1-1,TGTGCCAGCTTCCCGGGGGACAGGTCGAACACTGAAGCTTTCTTT,CASFPGDRSNTEAFF
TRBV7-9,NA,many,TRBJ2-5,TGTGCCAGCAGCCCTGGACAACCCACCGAAAGGGAGACCCAGTACTTC,CASSPGQPTERETQYF
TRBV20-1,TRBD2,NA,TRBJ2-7,TGCAGTGCTAGACTAGCGGGAGCCTACGAGCAGTACTTC,CSARLAGAYEQYF
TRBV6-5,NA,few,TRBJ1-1,TGTGCCAGCAGTTACTCGTACGCCAGGGCGAACACTGAAGCTTTCTTT,CASSYSYARANTEAFF
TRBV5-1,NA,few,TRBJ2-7,TGCGCCAGCAGCTTGGGCGGTATACTAGACACCTACGAGCAGTACTTC,CASSLGGILDTYEQYF
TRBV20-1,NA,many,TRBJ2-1,TGCAGTGCTAGTTCAGGGGTCTTGTATGAGCAGTTCTTC,CSASSGVLYEQFF
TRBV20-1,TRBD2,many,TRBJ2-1,TGCAGTGCTAGAGATATGACTAGCGGGGACAATGAGCAGTTCTTC,CSARDMTSGDNEQFF
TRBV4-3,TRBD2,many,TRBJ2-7,TGCGCCAGCAGCCGAGGGACTAGCGGGACCTACGAGCAGTACTTC,CASSRGTSGTYEQYF
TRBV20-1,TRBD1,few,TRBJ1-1,TGTAGTGCTAGAGATAAAGTCAGGGGGCCTGAAGCTTTCTTT,CSARDKVRGPEAFF
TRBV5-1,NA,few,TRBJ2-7,TGCGCCAGCAGCTTGGCCCGGCCCTACGAGCAGTACTTC,CASSLARPYEQYF
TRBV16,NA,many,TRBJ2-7,TGTGCCAGCAGCCAGTCTAGCTACGAGCAGTACTTC,CASSQSSYEQYF
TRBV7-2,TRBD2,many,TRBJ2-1,TGTGCCAGCAGCTTATATAGCGGGAGCTACAATGAGCAGTTCTTC,CASSLYSGSYNEQFF
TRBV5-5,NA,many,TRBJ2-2,TGTGCCAGCACCCTGGGGGGCTCCACCGGGGAGCTGTTTTTT,CASTLGGSTGELFF
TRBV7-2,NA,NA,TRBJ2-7,TGTGCCAGCAGCTTAACGGGCGAGGTGGACTACGAGCAGTACTTC,CASSLTGEVDYEQYF
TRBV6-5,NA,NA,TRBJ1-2,TGTGCCAGCAGTTACTCTAGACAAAACTATGGCTACACCTTC,CASSYSRQNYGYTF
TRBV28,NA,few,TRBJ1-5,TGTGCCAGCAGCCTGCAAGGGGGACGCAATCAGCCCCAGCATTTT,CASSLQGGRNQPQHF
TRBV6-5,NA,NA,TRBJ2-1,TGTGCCAGCAGGGCTCTAAGGGCCGATTCTGAGCAGTTCTTC,CASRALRADSEQFF
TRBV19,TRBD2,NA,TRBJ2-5,TGTGCCAGTAGTCCTAGGACTAGCGGGAGCATACAAGAGACCCAGTACTTC,CASSPRTSGSIQETQYF
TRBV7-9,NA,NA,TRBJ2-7,TGTGCCAGCAGCCCCCGGGGCTGGGACGCCTACAAGCAGTACTTC,CASSPRGWDAYKQYF
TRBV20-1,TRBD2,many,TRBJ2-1,TGCAGTGCTAGCATCTCGAGCGGGAGGTTCTCGATCTACAATGAGCAGTTCTTC,CSASISSGRFSIYNEQFF
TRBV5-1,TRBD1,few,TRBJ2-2,TGCGCCAGCAGCACGGGACAGGGGGCCAGGAACACCGGGGAGCTGTTTTTT,CASSTGQGARNTGELFF
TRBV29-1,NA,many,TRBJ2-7,TGCAGCGTTGTTGAGGGGACCTACGAGCAGTACTTC,CSVVEGTYEQYF